A selection of T cell receptor beta chains follows, all from one sample in a study of T cells in Graves' hyperthyroidism and ophthalmopathy. TCRdb redid the calling of the multiplex PCR reads with MiXCR, one entry per CDR3 protein. The sample records roughly 500,000 distinct CDR3 sequences, roughly 45% being singletons. Specimen: peripheral blood or thyroid tissue (not recorded which). These receptors all come from an adult woman with Graves' disease, either hyperthyroidism or ophthalmopathy (not recorded which). Both conserved end residues are part of each CDR3. Each record gives: CDR3 DNA, CDR3 protein, V gene, J gene, D gene, clone size. The D gene is left open where the match is weak. Expanded clones are given a class, and other clones once, few, many or no size at all.

TGTGCCAGCGGCTCAGGACAGGGGTTAACCTACGAGCAGTACTTC	CASGSGQGLTYEQYF	TRBV7-8	TRBJ2-7	TRBD1	-
TGTGCCAGCAGCGTATCATCAGGGAACACTGAAGCTTTCTTT	CASSVSSGNTEAFF	TRBV9	TRBJ1-1	-	few
TGTGCCAGCAGCCGAGAACAGGGGGTGGACTCACCCCTCCACTTT	CASSREQGVDSPLHF	TRBV4-2	TRBJ1-6	TRBD1	many
TGCGCCAGCAGCCCCAGGACAGGCAACGGGGGGTCACCCCTCCACTTT	CASSPRTGNGGSPLHF	TRBV5-1	TRBJ1-6	TRBD1	few
TGTGCCACCAGCAGGGACTTAGCGGGAGAGACCCAGTACTTC	CATSRDLAGETQYF	TRBV15	TRBJ2-5	TRBD2	-
TGCGTCAGCAGTGACGGCAGGGCGAACACTGAAGCTTTCTTT	CVSSDGRANTEAFF	TRBV2	TRBJ1-1	-	once
TGTGCCAGTAGTTGGGGGGTGAACACTGAAGCTTTCTTT	CASSWGVNTEAFF	TRBV19	TRBJ1-1	-	many
TGCGCCAGCAGCCCCCCAGCAAGTATCTACGAGCAGTACTTC	CASSPPASIYEQYF	TRBV5-1	TRBJ2-7	-	many
TGTGCCAGCACTAGGGCCAATGAGCAGTTCTTC	CASTRANEQFF	TRBV6-2/TRBV6-3	TRBJ2-1	-	-
TGTGCCATCAGAAGGACAGGGTTACAAGAGACCCAGCATTTT	CAIRRTGLQETQHF	TRBV10-3	TRBJ1-5	TRBD1	-
TGTGCCACCGAGTATGACAGGAACTACGAGCAGTACTTC	CATEYDRNYEQYF	TRBV15	TRBJ2-7	-	-
TGCAGTGCTAGAATCAGGGGGGGTCAGAAGGAAAAACTGTTTTTT	CSARIRGGQKEKLFF	TRBV20-1	TRBJ1-4	TRBD1	-
TGTGCCAGCAGCCAAAAGGGGACAGTCTACGAGCAGTACTTC	CASSQKGTVYEQYF	TRBV14	TRBJ2-7	TRBD1	few
TGTGCCAGCAGCCAAATAGGGGAGGCCCCCCACTTT	CASSQIGEAPHF	TRBV7-9	TRBJ1-6	-	-
TGCGCCAGCAGCCATGAATCTTTGGGTACGCAGTATTTT	CASSHESLGTQYF	TRBV4-1	TRBJ2-3	-	-
TGTGCCAGCAGTTTATGCGAGGGGGCGGGAGGCCACCAAGAGACCCAGTACTTC	CASSLCEGAGGHQETQYF	TRBV28	TRBJ2-5	-	-
TGTGCCAGCAGCCGACGACCCGGCCCAAACACTGAAGCTTTCTTT	CASSRRPGPNTEAFF	TRBV7-6	TRBJ1-1	-	-
TGTGCCAGCGGGGGGACTAGCGGAAACACCGGGGAGCTGTTTTTT	CASGGTSGNTGELFF	TRBV2	TRBJ2-2	TRBD2	-
TGTGCCAGCAGCCCCTACAGGGGGCTTGAGACCCAGTACTTC	CASSPYRGLETQYF	TRBV7-9	TRBJ2-5	TRBD1	-
TGTGCCAGCAGTGCAGGACAGGGGGCAAGACAGCCCCAGCATTTT	CASSAGQGARQPQHF	TRBV6-1	TRBJ1-5	TRBD1	many
TGTGCCAGCAGCTTACGGGGGGCGGGAGTGGGAGGAGAGACCCAGTACTTC	CASSLRGAGVGGETQYF	TRBV7-9	TRBJ2-5	-	-
TGCAGTGCTAGTTACACTCGGGACACTGAAGCTTTCTTT	CSASYTRDTEAFF	TRBV20-1	TRBJ1-1	-	many
TGTGCCACCAGCAGAGATAGGTATAGCAATCAGCCCCAGCATTTT	CATSRDRYSNQPQHF	TRBV15	TRBJ1-5	-	-
TGTGCCAGCAGAGCGCCAGACAGACGAGCACCCCTCCACTTT	CASRAPDRRAPLHF	TRBV6-6	TRBJ1-6	-	-
TGTGCCAGCGGACTAGCGAAGAACACCGGGGAGCTGTTTTTT	CASGLAKNTGELFF	TRBV10-3	TRBJ2-2	TRBD2	many
TGCAGCGTCCGGATGAGTGGGGAGCAGTACTTC	CSVRMSGEQYF	TRBV29-1	TRBJ2-7	-	few
TGTGCCAGCAGCCCCTCTACGTCGGCAGAAGCTTTCTTT	CASSPSTSAEAFF	TRBV7-9	TRBJ1-1	-	many
TGTGCCAGCACTCCGACAGGGAGCGGCGAGCAGTACTTC	CASTPTGSGEQYF	TRBV2	TRBJ2-7	TRBD1	-
TGCAGCGCAAGCGGAGGGGAAGAGACCCAGTACTTC	CSASGGEETQYF	TRBV29-1	TRBJ2-5	-	-
TGCGCCAGCAGCTTAGGGGACGGTGTCTACGAGCAGTACTTC	CASSLGDGVYEQYF	TRBV5-1	TRBJ2-7	-	few